Below, one T cell receptor beta chain is given with its context. The data were taken from a study of control samples from healthy donors and cancer patients. V was clipped by 4 bases and J by 6 bases; unmatched bases: 12. The CDR3 spans 15 residues. Per germline, CDR1 SGHKS and CDR2 YYEKEE (reference sequence). Libraries were prepared by immunoSEQ multiplex PCR; TCRdb keeps only in-frame clonotypes and omits some of them. The data contain some 130,000 clones, over 75% of them singletons. This TCR was sampled from a man aged 35-49 years in good health. Sequencing was performed on blood. The genes are TRBV5-5 and TRBJ1-1, with 7 bases identical to TRBD1. The CDR3 loop reads CASSAIQGRVAEAFF. DNA of the CDR3: TGTGCCAGCAGCGCAATACAGGGGAGAGTGGCTGAAGCTTTCTTT.